The 25 T cell receptor beta chains below were found in one sample sequenced in a study of T cells in Graves' hyperthyroidism and ophthalmopathy. Amplification of TCR beta CDR3 regions was performed using RNA transcripts as template. First-round RT-PCR with HTBI primers amplified the TCR CDR3 region. MiXCR, run by TCRdb on the multiplex PCR reads, gives a single entry per CDR3 protein. The sample carries 340,000 or so distinct CDR3 sequences, around a fifth recorded once. The source material was blood. These TCRs come from a woman aged 50 to 60 with Graves' hyperthyroidism.

This clonotype was observed many times. This chain uses TRBV7-8 with TRBJ2-2; D uncertain. The CDR3 spans 12 residues. Germline V gene sequence: CDR1 SGHVS, CDR2 FQNEAQ. The V end lost 0 bases, the J end lost 7 bases, and 3 bases lay between the germline ends. The CDR3 DNA is TGTGCCAGCAGCTTAGCTGGCGGGGAGCTGTTTTTT. Amino acids: CASSLAGGELFF.

V and J are TRBV20-1 and TRBJ1-5, with 7 bases lining up with TRBD1. V shed 6 bases, J shed 4 bases, and the junction held 9 bases outside the gene matches. The germline V gene encodes CDR1 DFQATT and CDR2 SNEGSKA (reference sequence). CDR3 size: 14 residues. CDR3 sequence: CSALPGQVNQPQHF. In DNA form, the CDR3 reads TGCAGTGCCCTGCCAGGACAGGTTAATCAGCCCCAGCATTTT.

This chain joins TRBV10-3 and TRBJ1-2; D ambiguous. Germline CDR1 and CDR2: ENHRY and SYGVKD. Trimming cost V 0 bases and J 1 base, with 9 bases left between them. This CDR3 spans 15 amino acids. The DNA of the CDR3 is TGTGCCATCAGTGAGTCCGGGCGATTTAACTATGGCTACACCTTC. This gives the protein CAISESGRFNYGYTF.

The genes are TRBV7-9 and TRBJ2-7, with D hard to call. The CDR3 contains 14 residues. The V gene's germline CDR1 is SEHNR and CDR2 FQNEAQ (reference sequence). Trimming stripped 2 bases from V and 3 bases from J, with 11 bases between. The CDR3 DNA sequence: TGTGCCAGCAGCTTAAGATTAGATTACTACGAGCAGTACTTC. Residues: CASSLRLDYYEQYF.

This clonotype was detected many times. The gene calls are TRBV2 and TRBJ2-5, with D possibly being TRBD1 or TRBD2 (5 bases each). This CDR3 is built from 13 residues. Germline CDR1 is SNHLY and CDR2 is FYNNEI. Deletions cut 7 bases from V and 5 bases from J, with 14 bases between. CDR3 protein: CASTSRRGETQYF. CDR3 sequence (DNA): TGTGCCAGCACCTCTAGACGGGGCGAGACCCAGTACTTC.

This clonotype was observed many times. The V and J genes are TRBV4-2 and TRBJ2-3; 9 bases agree with TRBD2. The CDR3 contains 15 residues. Trimming removed 1 base from V and 5 bases from J; junction bases left unmatched: 4. Germline V gene data show CDR1 as LGHNA and CDR2 as YNFKEQ. The CDR3 nucleotides are TGTGCCAGCAGCCAAGGAGCGGGAGGACGAGATACGCAGTATTTT. This codes for CASSQGAGGRDTQYF.

This clonotype was recorded many times. Its ends do not fully match the called genes, so a read error is possible. The chain joins TRBV7-9 to TRBJ2-2; D is perhaps TRBD2 (5 bases). Germline V gene data show CDR1 as SEHNR and CDR2 as FQNEAQ (reference sequence). The CDR3 is 17 amino acids. The CDR3 DNA is TGTGCCAGCAGCTTAGCGCGGGCGTTCCAAAACACCGGGAAGCTGTTTTTT. Its translation: CASSLARAFQNTGKLFF.

This clonotype showed up many times. The rearrangement uses TRBV29-1 and TRBJ2-1; TRBD2 aligns across 7 bases. V lost 4 bases and J lost 0; bases outside the gene matches: 3. The CDR3 sequence is 14 residues long. Germline V CDR1 and CDR2: SQVTM, ANQGSEA. This CDR3 is CSVAGGSSYNEQFF. DNA of the CDR3: TGCAGCGTTGCTGGCGGGAGCTCCTACAATGAGCAGTTCTTC.

This rearrangement joins TRBV11-2 to TRBJ1-2, with 7 bases that match TRBD1. The trim removed 0 bases at V and 4 bases at J, leaving 5 bases unmatched. The CDR3 has 15 residues. Germline V gives CDR1 SGHAT, CDR2 FQNNGV. CDR3 DNA: TGTGCCAGCAGCTTAGACCAGGGGGGTGGCTATGGCTACACCTTC. Its protein product is CASSLDQGGGYGYTF.

This clonotype has a count of ten or more. V usage is TRBV28 and J usage is TRBJ1-1, with D possibly matching TRBD1 (5 bases). Germline CDR1 and CDR2: MDHEN and SYDVKM. Trimming removed 0 bases from V and 1 base from J, with 6 bases in between. CDR3 length equals 14 residues. The CDR3 loop is CASSLWGGNTEAFF. CDR3 DNA sequence: TGTGCCAGCAGTTTATGGGGGGGGAACACTGAAGCTTTCTTT. Based on the CDR3 plus reference TRBV28 and TRBJ1-1, the full variable domain is DVKVTQSSRYLVKRTGEKVFLECVQDMDHENMFWYRQDPGLGLRLIYFSYDVKMKEKGDIPEGYSVSREKKERFSLILESASTNQTSMYLCASSLWGGNTEAFFGQGTRLTVV.

This clonotype was recorded many times. The chain carries TRBV27 and TRBJ2-3; D is uncertain. The germline CDR1 and CDR2 sequences are MNHEY and SMNVEV (reference sequence). The CDR3 has 14 amino acids. V was clipped by 2 bases and J by 5 bases, with 11 bases between them. The CDR3 reads CASSLEGYGDTQYF. The CDR3 DNA reads TGTGCCAGCAGTTTAGAAGGGTATGGAGATACGCAGTATTTT.

The chain employs TRBV20-1 and TRBJ2-1, with TRBD2 as a possible D gene (5 bases). Trimming stripped 4 bases from V and 4 bases from J, with 11 bases between. This CDR3 is 13 amino acids long. CDR1 and CDR2 (germline): DFQATT, SNEGSKA (reference sequence). This CDR3 reads CSATSGNYNEQFF. The CDR3 DNA follows: TGCAGTGCTACCAGCGGCAATTACAATGAGCAGTTCTTC.

In this sample, this clonotype turned up many times. The DNA of the CDR3 is TGTGCCAGCAGCTTGCAAATCCGGGAGGACAATGAGCAGTTCTTC. As protein: CASSLQIREDNEQFF. This sequence joins TRBV5-5 and TRBJ2-1; 7 bases line up with TRBD2. J lost 5 bases, V lost 1 base, and 6 bases had no gene match. CDR1 is SGHKS, CDR2 YYEKEE, per germline (reference sequence). This CDR3 comprises 15 residues. Full variable domain (missing parts from reference TRBV5-5 and TRBJ2-1): DAGVTQSPTHLIKTRGQQVTLRCSPISGHKSVSWYQQVLGQGPQFIFQYYEKEERGRGNFPDRFSARQFPNYSSELNVNALLLGDSALYLCASSLQIREDNEQFFGPGTRLTVL.

This clonotype has a handful of counts. The J gene is TRBJ2-1, the V gene TRBV6-1; possibly TRBD2 for D (6 bases). V lost 4 bases to trimming and J lost 4 bases, with 8 bases between them. The germline V gene has CDR1 MNHNS and CDR2 SASEGT. The CDR3 sequence is 13 residues long. The CDR3, as DNA: TGTGCCAGCAGTGTCGGGACTTACAATGAGCAGTTCTTC. Translated, it gives CASSVGTYNEQFF.

This clonotype was picked up a small number of times. The chain has TRBV5-8 and TRBJ2-7; 11 bases align to TRBD2. There are 13 residues in the CDR3. Germline CDR1 is SGHTS and CDR2 is YDEGEE. V was clipped by 3 bases and J by 6 bases; unmatched bases: 2. The CDR3 reads CASSSGLAVEQYF. Written as DNA, the CDR3 is TGTGCCAGCAGCTCGGGACTAGCGGTCGAGCAGTACTTC.

The chain uses TRBV5-1 and TRBJ2-1; 10 bases align to TRBD2. The junction had 3 bases not matched to a gene; V was cut back by 4 bases and J by 2 bases. CDR3 length: 15 residues. Germline V gives CDR1 SGHRS, CDR2 YFSETQ. The CDR3 DNA reads TGCGCCAGCAGCCCCGGGACTAGCGCCTACAATGAGCAGTTCTTC. Amino acid sequence: CASSPGTSAYNEQFF. The full variable domain, with the rest looked up from reference TRBV5-1 and TRBJ2-1, is KAGVTQTPRYLIKTRGQQVTLSCSPISGHRSVSWYQQTPGQGLQFLFEYFSETQRNKGNFPGRFSGRQFSNSRSEMNVSTLELGDSALYLCASSPGTSAYNEQFFGPGTRLTVL.

This clonotype was seen only a few times. The chain links TRBV7-2 to TRBJ2-2; no reliable D call. CDR3 length: 13 residues. The germline V and J ends were trimmed by 4 bases and 7 bases, with 10 bases remaining between them. The V gene's germline CDR1 is SGHTA and CDR2 FQGNSA. Here the CDR3 DNA reads TGTGCCAGCAGCTCCCGGCAGTACGGGGAGCTGTTTTTT. This encodes CASSSRQYGELFF.

The V gene is TRBV19, the J gene TRBJ2-2; no definite D call. This CDR3 comprises 14 residues. Germline V gene lookup returns CDR1 LNHDA and CDR2 SQIVND (reference sequence). Trimming shortened V by 3 bases and J by 5 bases, and 10 bases separated the two germline ends. CDR3 sequence reads: CASSISAGTGELFF. CDR3 bases: TGTGCCAGTAGTATTAGTGCTGGGACCGGGGAGCTGTTTTTT.

The table lists this clonotype with many counts. This rearrangement joins TRBV7-9 to TRBJ2-7; D not certain. The germline V gene encodes CDR1 SEHNR and CDR2 FQNEAQ (reference sequence). CDR3 length equals 15 residues. The V end was cut by 5 bases, the J end by 0 bases, with 14 bases between. CDR3 coding DNA: TGTGCCAGCAGCCCCCCTCAGGTTAACTCCTACGAGCAGTACTTC. Protein product: CASSPPQVNSYEQYF. The whole variable domain, remainder taken from reference TRBV7-9 and TRBJ2-7, is DTGVSQNPRHKITKRGQNVTFRCDPISEHNRLYWYRQTLGQGPEFLTYFQNEAQLEKSRLLSDRFSAERPKGSFSTLEIQRTEQGDSAMYLCASSPPQVNSYEQYFGPGTRLTVT.

This clonotype was counted only a few times. This sequence joins TRBV6-1 and TRBJ1-5; unclear D gene. V lost 2 bases, J lost 5 bases, and 7 bases lay in between. Germline V gene data show CDR1 as MNHNS and CDR2 as SASEGT. The CDR3 has 13 residues. The CDR3 sequence is CASSEIFDQPQHF. CDR3 DNA sequence: TGTGCCAGCAGTGAAATATTTGATCAGCCCCAGCATTTT.

The chain is built from TRBV5-1 and TRBJ1-1; no reliable D call. The CDR3 extends over 13 amino acids. From germline, CDR1 is SGHRS and CDR2 YFSETQ. With 1 base removed from V and 7 bases from J, the gap between germline ends came to 11 bases. CDR3 protein: CASSLLTEGEAFF. In DNA, the CDR3 is TGCGCCAGCAGCTTGCTAACGGAGGGTGAAGCTTTCTTT.

The chain couples TRBV2 to TRBJ2-1, with a possible D match to TRBD2 (6 bases). V shed 3 bases and J shed 3 bases, with 12 bases lying between them. The CDR3 covers 15 residues. Germline V gene data show CDR1 as SNHLY and CDR2 as FYNNEI. The CDR3 region has the DNA TGTGCCAGCAGTGACCGACGGGAGTACTACAATGAGCAGTTCTTC. Its translation: CASSDRREYYNEQFF.

This clonotype has a handful of counts. V is TRBV3-1 and J is TRBJ2-7; D not certain. V was cut by 6 bases and J by 3 bases, with 18 bases left in between. Germline CDR1 is LGHDT and CDR2 is YNNKEL (reference sequence). The CDR3 is made up of 15 amino acids. For the CDR3, the DNA is TGTGCCAGCAGTCAAAGTAACTCCTATCTCTACGAGCAGTACTTC. Translated, it gives CASSQSNSYLYEQYF.

This clonotype was observed a few times. CDR3 sequence reads: CSANSQGARYEQYF. CDR3 bases: TGCAGTGCTAATTCCCAGGGGGCGCGTTACGAGCAGTACTTC. This rearrangement joins TRBV20-1 to TRBJ2-7, with 8 bases identical to TRBD1. The CDR3 sequence is 14 residues long. V trimming: 4 bases; J trimming: 4 bases; junction bases outside the gene matches: 9. Per the germline V gene, CDR1 is DFQATT and CDR2 is SNEGSKA (reference sequence).

This clonotype was observed a few times. J is TRBJ2-3 and V is TRBV4-1; 10 nucleotides match TRBD2. After removal of 4 bases from V and 2 bases from J, the junction contained 9 bases not matched to a gene. The CDR3 consists of 17 residues. CDR1 and CDR2 from the germline V gene are MGHRA and YSYEKL. This chain's CDR3 is CASSPQRLAGVTDTQYF. CDR3 DNA sequence: TGCGCCAGCAGCCCCCAGAGGCTAGCGGGAGTCACAGATACGCAGTATTTT.